This T cell receptor beta chain was captured in a study of T cells after yellow fever vaccination. Findings and limits, study-wide: Booster samples showed a return of most primary-vaccination clones (around 95% CD4, 88% CD8). Just a small share of clonotypes turned up in the CD4 compartment as well as the CD8 compartment.

MiXCR, applied by TCRdb to the 5' RACE reads, yields one record per CDR3 protein. The sample consists of about 510,000 distinct CDR3 sequences, 20% to 25% of them appearing once. In regard to this clonotype: Its target is not known.

This CDR3 contains 14 residues. Trimming shortened V by 1 base and J by 5 bases, and 9 bases separated the two germline ends. CDR1 and CDR2 (germline): MDHEN, SYDVKM. The TCR originated in a man between 18 and 29 years old who received the YFV17D yellow fever vaccine. The chain recombines TRBV28 with TRBJ2-1; the D is unclear. Sequenced here: PBMCs, sampled about 20 days after the first yellow fever vaccination. The DNA of the CDR3 is TGTGCCAGCAGTTTATTCTGGACCAACAATGAGCAGTTCTTC. Amino acids: CASSLFWTNNEQFF.